Described below is a single T cell receptor beta chain sequence and its context. Its antigen is unidentified. V was pared by 0 bases and J by 6 bases, with 13 bases between. Germline CDR1 reads LGHDT; CDR2 reads YNNKEL (reference sequence). This CDR3 region has 15 residues. This sample was included in a study of identical twins. Findings of the study overall: Zero-insertion analyses might be partly confounded by invariant T cells like MAIT and iNKT.

MiXCR, applied by TCRdb to the 5' RACE reads, yields one record per CDR3 protein. The sample has approximately 700,000 distinct CDR3 sequences; about 18% are singletons. The sample was also linked to a second study, of T cells expressing NK-cell markers. That source adds: Out of eight donors sequenced, seven tested HCMV-seropositive and the remaining one seronegative. Each of over 5 donors carried dominant NKG2C+ clonotypes accounting for roughly 1.0-8% of CD8+ T cells.

The specimen was PBMCs. This sequence joins TRBV3-1 and TRBJ2-3; unclear D gene. The sequence derives from a woman between 18 and 29 years old in good health. The CDR3 region has the DNA TGTGCCAGCAGCCAAGATCCCCCGGGTTGGGATACGCAGTATTTT. Translation gives CASSQDPPGWDTQYF.